This TCR beta chain is from a study of T cells in Graves' hyperthyroidism and ophthalmopathy. There were TCR beta CDR3 regions amplified from RNA transcripts. A set of HTBI primers served as the primers for a first-round RT-PCR of the TCR CDR3. A single record per CDR3 protein comes from TCRdb applying MiXCR to the multiplex PCR reads. The sample consists of 750,000 to 900,000 distinct CDR3 sequences, about two fifths of them appearing once. This CDR3 is 16 amino acids long. The germline V gene encodes CDR1 LNHDA and CDR2 SQIVND (reference sequence). J lost 11 bases, V lost 3 bases, and 10 bases had no gene match.

Sequenced input: blood. The TCR comes from a man aged 18 to 30 with Graves' hyperthyroidism. The chain couples TRBV19 to TRBJ2-6, with 10 bases identical to TRBD1. CDR3 DNA sequence: TGTGCCAGTAGTATGGGTTGGGGACAGGGGTTCGACGTCCTGACTTTC. Its translation is CASSMGWGQGFDVLTF.